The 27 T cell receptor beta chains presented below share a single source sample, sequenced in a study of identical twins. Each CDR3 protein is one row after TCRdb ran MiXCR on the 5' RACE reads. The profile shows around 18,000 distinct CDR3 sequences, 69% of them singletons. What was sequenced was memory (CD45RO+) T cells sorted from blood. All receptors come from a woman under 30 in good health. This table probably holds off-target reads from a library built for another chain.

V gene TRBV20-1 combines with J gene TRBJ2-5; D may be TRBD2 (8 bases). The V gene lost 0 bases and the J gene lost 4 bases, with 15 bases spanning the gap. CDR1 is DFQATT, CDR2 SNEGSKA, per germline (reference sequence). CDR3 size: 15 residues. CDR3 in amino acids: CSAREGTRGLETQYF. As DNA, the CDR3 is TGCAGTGCTAGAGAAGGGACTAGGGGGCTAGAGACCCAGTACTTC.

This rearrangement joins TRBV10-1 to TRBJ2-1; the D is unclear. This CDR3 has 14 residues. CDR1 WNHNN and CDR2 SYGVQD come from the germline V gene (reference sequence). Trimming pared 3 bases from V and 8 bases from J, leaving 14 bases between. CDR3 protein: CASSDTLTNHEQFF. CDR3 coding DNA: TGCGCCAGCAGTGATACCCTGACCAACCATGAGCAGTTCTTC.

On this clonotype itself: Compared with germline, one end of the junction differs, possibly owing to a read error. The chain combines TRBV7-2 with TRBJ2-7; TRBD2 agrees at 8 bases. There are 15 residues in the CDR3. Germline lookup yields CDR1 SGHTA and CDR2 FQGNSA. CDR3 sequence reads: CASSLAGGASRELYF. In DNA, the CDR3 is TGTGCCAGCAGCTTAGCCGGGGGGGCTAGCAGGGAGCTGTACTTC. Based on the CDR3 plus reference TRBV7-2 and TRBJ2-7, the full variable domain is GAGVSQSPSNKVTEKGKDVELRCDPISGHTALYWYRQSLGQGLEFLIYFQGNSAPDKSGLPSDRFSAERTGGSVSTLTIQRTQQEDSAVYLCASSLAGGASRELYFGPGTRLTVT.

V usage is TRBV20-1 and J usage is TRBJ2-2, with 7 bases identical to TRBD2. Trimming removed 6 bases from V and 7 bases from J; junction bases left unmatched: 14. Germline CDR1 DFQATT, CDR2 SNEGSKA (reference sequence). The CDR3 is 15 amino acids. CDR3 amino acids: CSADWGGRGHGELFF. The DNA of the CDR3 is TGCAGTGCCGACTGGGGCGGGAGAGGCCACGGGGAGCTGTTTTTT.

DNA for the CDR3: TGTGCCAGCAGTGACAGGTGGAGCAGGGATGAGCAGTACTTC. This codes for CASSDRWSRDEQYF. The chain carries TRBV6-5 and TRBJ2-7; TRBD1 might be the D (6 bases). Trimming removed 5 bases at V and 7 bases at J, with 18 bases between. This CDR3 region has 14 residues. CDR1 and CDR2 from the germline V gene are MNHEY and SVGAGI.

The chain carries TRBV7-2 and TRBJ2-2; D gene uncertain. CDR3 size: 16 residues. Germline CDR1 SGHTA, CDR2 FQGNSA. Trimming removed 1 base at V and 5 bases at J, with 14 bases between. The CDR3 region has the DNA TGTGCCAGCAGCTTAGGGACCAACCCCAGGACCGGGGAGCTGTTTTTT. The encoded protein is CASSLGTNPRTGELFF.

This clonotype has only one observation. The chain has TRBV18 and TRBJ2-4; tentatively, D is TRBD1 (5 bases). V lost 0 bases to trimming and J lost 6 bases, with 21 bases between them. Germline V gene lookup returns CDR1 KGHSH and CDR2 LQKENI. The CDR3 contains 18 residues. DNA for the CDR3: TGTGCCAGCTCACCACCTAATACCCCAGGGTCTATTCGAAACATTCAGTACTTC. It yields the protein CASSPPNTPGSIRNIQYF.

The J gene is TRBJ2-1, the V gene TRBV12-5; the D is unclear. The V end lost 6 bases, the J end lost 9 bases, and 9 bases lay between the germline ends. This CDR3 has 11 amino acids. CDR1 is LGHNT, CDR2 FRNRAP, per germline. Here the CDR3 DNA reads TGTGCTAGTGGCTCTAATGGTGAGCAGTTCTTC. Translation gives CASGSNGEQFF.

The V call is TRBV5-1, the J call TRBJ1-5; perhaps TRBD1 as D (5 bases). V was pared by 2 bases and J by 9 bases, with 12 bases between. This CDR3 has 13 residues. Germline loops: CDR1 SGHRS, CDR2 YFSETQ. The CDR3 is CASSFGGDTPQHF. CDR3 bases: TGCGCCAGCAGCTTCGGGGGGGATACGCCCCAGCATTTT.

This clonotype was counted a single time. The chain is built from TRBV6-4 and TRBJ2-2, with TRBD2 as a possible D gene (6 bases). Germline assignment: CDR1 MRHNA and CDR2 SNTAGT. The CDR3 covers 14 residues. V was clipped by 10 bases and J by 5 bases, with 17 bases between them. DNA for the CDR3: TGTGCCACCACTAAGGAGGGATGGACCGGGGAGCTGTTTTTT. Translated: CATTKEGWTGELFF.

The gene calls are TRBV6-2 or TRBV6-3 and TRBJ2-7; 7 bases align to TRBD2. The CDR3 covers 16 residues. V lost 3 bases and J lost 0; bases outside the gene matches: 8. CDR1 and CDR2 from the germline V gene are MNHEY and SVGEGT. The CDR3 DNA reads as TGTGCCAGCAGTTATACCCCGACTAGCCGCTCCTACGAGCAGTACTTC. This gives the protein CASSYTPTSRSYEQYF.

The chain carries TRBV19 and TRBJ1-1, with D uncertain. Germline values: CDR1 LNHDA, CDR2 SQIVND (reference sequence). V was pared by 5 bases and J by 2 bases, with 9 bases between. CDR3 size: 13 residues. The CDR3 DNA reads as TGTGCCAGTAGTCCTACACAAAACACTGAAGCTTTCTTT. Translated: CASSPTQNTEAFF.

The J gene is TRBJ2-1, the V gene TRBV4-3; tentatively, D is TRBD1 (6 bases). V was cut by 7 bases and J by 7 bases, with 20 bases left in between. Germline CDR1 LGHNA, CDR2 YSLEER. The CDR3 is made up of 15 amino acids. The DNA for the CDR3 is TGCGCCAGCACCCTCAGTTACAGGGATAATAATGAGCAGTTCTTC. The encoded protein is CASTLSYRDNNEQFF.

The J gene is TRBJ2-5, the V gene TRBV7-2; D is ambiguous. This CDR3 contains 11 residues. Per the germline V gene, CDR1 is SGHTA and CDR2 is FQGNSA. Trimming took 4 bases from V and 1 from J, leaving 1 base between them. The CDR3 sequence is CASSSQETQYF. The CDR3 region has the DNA TGTGCCAGCAGCTCCCAAGAGACCCAGTACTTC.

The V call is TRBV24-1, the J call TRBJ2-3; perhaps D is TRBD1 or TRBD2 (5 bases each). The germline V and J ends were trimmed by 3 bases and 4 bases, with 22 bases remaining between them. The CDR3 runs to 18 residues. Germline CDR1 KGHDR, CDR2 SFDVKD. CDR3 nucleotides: TGTGCCACCAGTGATCCCTCCGGGACGCGGACAATAGCAGATACGCAGTATTTT. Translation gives CATSDPSGTRTIADTQYF.

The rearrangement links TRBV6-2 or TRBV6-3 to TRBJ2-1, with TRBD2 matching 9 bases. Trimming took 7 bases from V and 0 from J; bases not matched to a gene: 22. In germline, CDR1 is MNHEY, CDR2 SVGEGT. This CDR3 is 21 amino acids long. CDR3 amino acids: CASKDSLPLPGLASSYNEQFF. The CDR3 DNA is TGTGCCAGCAAAGACAGCCTGCCCCTTCCGGGACTAGCCAGCTCCTACAATGAGCAGTTCTTC.

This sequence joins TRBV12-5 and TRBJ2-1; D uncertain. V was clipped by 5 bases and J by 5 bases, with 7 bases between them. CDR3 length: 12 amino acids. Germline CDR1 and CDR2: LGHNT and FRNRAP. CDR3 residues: CASGPRNNEQFF. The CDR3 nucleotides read TGTGCTAGTGGTCCCCGTAACAATGAGCAGTTCTTC.

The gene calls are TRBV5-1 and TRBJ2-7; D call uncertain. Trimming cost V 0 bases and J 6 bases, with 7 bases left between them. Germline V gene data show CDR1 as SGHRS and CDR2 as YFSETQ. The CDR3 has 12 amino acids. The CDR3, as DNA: TGCGCCAGCAGCTTGGAAGGGTTCGAGCAGTACTTC. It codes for CASSLEGFEQYF.

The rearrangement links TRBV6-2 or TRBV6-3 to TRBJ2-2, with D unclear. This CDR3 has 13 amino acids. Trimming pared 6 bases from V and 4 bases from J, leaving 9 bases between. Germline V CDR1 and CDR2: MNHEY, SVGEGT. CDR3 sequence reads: CASSLTLTGELFF. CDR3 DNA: TGTGCCAGCAGCCTAACTCTCACCGGGGAGCTGTTTTTT.

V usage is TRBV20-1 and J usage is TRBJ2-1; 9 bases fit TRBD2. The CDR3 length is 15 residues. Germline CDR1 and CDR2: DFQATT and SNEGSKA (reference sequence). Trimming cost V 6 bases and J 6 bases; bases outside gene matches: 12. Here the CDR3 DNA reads TGCAGTGCCCCCCCCAGGGCTAGCGGGGTCAATGAGCAGTTCTTC. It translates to CSAPPRASGVNEQFF.

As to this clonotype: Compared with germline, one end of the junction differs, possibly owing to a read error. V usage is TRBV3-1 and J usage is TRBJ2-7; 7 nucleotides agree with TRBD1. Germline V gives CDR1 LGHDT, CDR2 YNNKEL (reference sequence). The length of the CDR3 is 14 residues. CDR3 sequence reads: CANSPRDSRDEQYF. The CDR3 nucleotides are TGTGCCAACAGCCCCCGGGACAGTCGCGACGAGCAGTACTTC.

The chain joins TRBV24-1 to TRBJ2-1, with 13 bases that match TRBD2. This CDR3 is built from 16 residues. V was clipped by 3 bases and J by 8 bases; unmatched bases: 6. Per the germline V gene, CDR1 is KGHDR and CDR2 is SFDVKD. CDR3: CATSDRTSGSVDEQFF. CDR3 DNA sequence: TGTGCCACCAGTGATCGGACTAGCGGGAGTGTAGATGAGCAGTTCTTC.

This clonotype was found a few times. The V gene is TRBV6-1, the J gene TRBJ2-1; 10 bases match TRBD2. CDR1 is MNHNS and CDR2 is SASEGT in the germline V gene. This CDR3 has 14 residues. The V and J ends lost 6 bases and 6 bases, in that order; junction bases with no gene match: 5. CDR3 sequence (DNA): TGTGCCAGCAGGCTAGCGGGAGAGACCAATGAGCAGTTCTTC. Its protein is CASRLAGETNEQFF.

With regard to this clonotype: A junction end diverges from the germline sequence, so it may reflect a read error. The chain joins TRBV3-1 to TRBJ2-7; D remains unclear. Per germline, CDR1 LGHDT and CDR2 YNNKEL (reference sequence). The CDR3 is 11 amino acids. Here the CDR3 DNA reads TGTGCCAGCAGCCAAGAGAAGGAAAGCGACTTC. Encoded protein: CASSQEKESDF.

CDR3 coding DNA: TGCAGTGCCAAGACGACTAGCGGGAGTTGGAACAATGAGCAGTTCTTC. Amino acid sequence: CSAKTTSGSWNNEQFF. V gene TRBV20-1 combines with J gene TRBJ2-1, with 12 bases identical to TRBD2. This CDR3 has 16 amino acids. The germline CDR1 and CDR2 sequences are DFQATT and SNEGSKA (reference sequence). V was clipped by 6 bases and J by 5 bases; unmatched bases: 11.

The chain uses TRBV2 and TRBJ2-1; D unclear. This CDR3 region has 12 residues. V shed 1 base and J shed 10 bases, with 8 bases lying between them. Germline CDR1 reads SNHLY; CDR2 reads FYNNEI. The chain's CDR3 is CASSEGIREQFF. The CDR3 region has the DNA TGTGCCAGCAGTGAAGGAATCCGCGAGCAGTTCTTC. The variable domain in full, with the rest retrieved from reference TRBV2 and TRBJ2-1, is EPEVTQTPSHQVTQMGQEVILRCVPISNHLYFYWYRQILGQKVEFLVSFYNNEISEKSEIFDDQFSVERPDGSNFTLKIRSTKLEDSAMYFCASSEGIREQFFGPGTRLTVL.

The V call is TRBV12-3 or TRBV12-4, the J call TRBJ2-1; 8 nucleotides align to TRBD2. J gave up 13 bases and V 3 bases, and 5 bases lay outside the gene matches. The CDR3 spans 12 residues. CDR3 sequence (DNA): TGTGCCAGCAGTTTGGGCGGGACTAGTCAGTTCTTC. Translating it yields CASSLGGTSQFF.